Each of the 18 T cell receptor beta chains below was sequenced from the same sample in a study of radiotherapy plus CTLA-4 blockade in lung cancer. The repertoire was sequenced with immunoSEQ multiplex PCR; TCRdb's copy has only in-frame clones and lacks some. This table has roughly 73,000 clones, about nine tenths appearing once. Sequenced here: peripheral blood, sampled from a patient treated with radiotherapy plus ipilimumab. The receptors were sampled from a human donor with non-small cell lung cancer that progressed on radiotherapy plus ipilimumab.

The chain carries TRBV27 and TRBJ2-7; TRBD2 agrees at 7 bases. After removal of 0 bases from V and 4 bases from J, the junction contained 3 bases not matched to a gene. CDR3 length equals 14 residues. Germline CDR1 MNHEY, CDR2 SMNVEV (reference sequence). CDR3 region: CASSLSAGMYEQYV. As DNA, the CDR3 is TGTGCCAGCAGTTTATCAGCGGGAATGTACGAGCAGTACGTC.

V gene TRBV7-8 combines with J gene TRBJ2-5, with 9 bases identical to TRBD2. The CDR3 has 16 residues. CDR1 and CDR2 from the germline V gene are SGHVS and FQNEAQ. The trim removed 4 bases at V and 5 bases at J, leaving 11 bases unmatched. CDR3: CASSSQDLAGRETQYF. The CDR3, as DNA: TGTGCCAGCAGCTCGCAAGATCTAGCGGGACGGGAGACCCAGTACTTC.

This chain links TRBV19 with TRBJ2-5, with unresolved D. CDR1 is LNHDA, CDR2 SQIVND, per germline (reference sequence). Trimming stripped 1 base from V and 0 bases from J, with 12 bases between. This CDR3 contains 16 residues. The CDR3 protein is CASSIGAATNQETQYF. CDR3 bases: TGTGCCAGTAGTATAGGGGCAGCGACGAACCAAGAGACCCAGTACTTC.

The rearrangement links TRBV28 to TRBJ2-2, with 7 positions matching TRBD1. This CDR3 is built from 17 residues. Trimming at V came to 2 bases and at J to 1 base, leaving 7 bases not matched to a gene. Germline CDR1 MDHEN, CDR2 SYDVKM. CDR3 loop: CASSLTEGAGNTGELFF. The CDR3 DNA is TGTGCCAGCAGTTTAACAGAGGGGGCGGGGAACACCGGGGAGCTGTTTTTT.

In DNA, the CDR3 is TGTGCCAGCAGCAGTACAGGGCTCGAGCAGTACGTC. Its translation is CASSSTGLEQYV. The rearrangement uses TRBV5-5 and TRBJ2-7, with D possibly matching TRBD1 (6 bases). CDR3 length: 12 amino acids. Per the germline V gene, CDR1 is SGHKS and CDR2 is YYEKEE (reference sequence). V was trimmed by 4 bases and J by 6 bases, leaving 11 bases between them.

V and J are TRBV7-2 and TRBJ1-5, with D unclear. The CDR3 has 15 residues. Trimming cost V 1 base and J 4 bases, with 11 bases left between them. The germline CDR1 and CDR2 sequences are SGHTA and FQGNSA. The CDR3 region has the DNA TGTGCCAGCAGCTTAGTTGGCAGACTTAATCAGCCCCAGCATTTT. This gives the protein CASSLVGRLNQPQHF.

The CDR3 here is CASSIFAGSYNEQFF. As DNA, the CDR3 is TGTGCCAGTAGTATCTTTGCGGGGTCCTACAATGAGCAGTTCTTC. The V call is TRBV19, the J call TRBJ2-1; tentatively, D is TRBD2 (6 bases). There are 15 residues in the CDR3. The germline gives CDR1 LNHDA, CDR2 SQIVND (reference sequence). V was trimmed by 3 bases and J by 1 base, leaving 10 bases between them.

The chain couples TRBV30 to TRBJ1-2, with D unclear. Trimming shortened V by 1 base and J by 6 bases, and 6 bases separated the two germline ends. CDR1 and CDR2 from the germline V gene are GTSNPN and SVGIG (reference sequence). There are 11 residues in the CDR3. The CDR3 nucleotides are TGTGCCTGGAGTGGAGCGAATGGCTACACCTTC. Translating it yields CAWSGANGYTF.

The chain employs TRBV19 and TRBJ2-5; TRBD1 matches at 7 bases. The ends lost 5 bases at V and 1 base at J; junction bases unmatched: 4. This CDR3 is built from 14 residues. Germline V gene sequence: CDR1 LNHDA, CDR2 SQIVND (reference sequence). The CDR3 loop reads CASSPGQVQETQYF. The CDR3 bases are TGTGCCAGTAGTCCAGGACAGGTCCAAGAGACCCAGTACTTC.

The V gene is TRBV7-3, the J gene TRBJ2-2; no clear D gene. Per the germline V gene, CDR1 is SGHTA and CDR2 is FQGTGA. Trimming removed 8 bases at V and 0 bases at J, with 10 bases between. This CDR3 comprises 14 residues. As DNA, the CDR3 is TGTGCCAGCCACCAGTACCCGAACACCGGGGAGCTGTTTTTT. Its translation: CASHQYPNTGELFF.

Of note for this clone: At one end the junction does not follow the germline gene, possibly because of a read error. The chain is built from TRBV7-7 and TRBJ2-2; TRBD2 matches 7 bases. CDR1 is SSHAT and CDR2 is FNYEAQ in the germline V gene (reference sequence). The CDR3 is made up of 16 amino acids. The CDR3 region is CASSLGSGGGTGELFF. As DNA, the CDR3 is TGTGCTAGCAGCTTAGGTAGCGGCGGGGGTACCGGGGAGCTGTTTTTT.

Worth noting for this clone: The sample carries other DNA sequences with the same CDR3. This chain connects TRBV5-3 to TRBJ1-5, with 8 bases that match TRBD1. TRBV5-3 is an ORF; its function is uncertain. The CDR3 totals 13 residues. The J segment lost 4 bases and the V segment lost 4 bases, leaving 1 base of the junction unmatched. The CDR3 protein is CARSGQGNQPQHF. For the CDR3, the DNA is TGTGCCAGAAGCGGACAGGGAAATCAGCCCCAGCATTTT.

This chain uses TRBV9 with TRBJ2-3; TRBD2 matches at 13 bases. CDR1 SGDLS and CDR2 YYNGEE come from the germline V gene. CDR3 size: 17 residues. V lost 4 bases and J lost 1; bases outside the gene matches: 6. For the CDR3, the DNA is TGTGCCAGCAGCACTAGCGGGAGGGCCCGGGGCACAGATACGCAGTATTTT. It codes for CASSTSGRARGTDTQYF.

The CDR3, as DNA: TGTGCCTGGGTGGAGGGGAGGCCGGCTTCTGGGGCCAACGTCCTGACTTTC. It encodes CAWVEGRPASGANVLTF. V usage is TRBV30 and J usage is TRBJ2-6; a weak D match, TRBD2 (6 bases). Germline V gives CDR1 GTSNPN, CDR2 SVGIG (reference sequence). Trimming left V 5 bases short and J 1 base short, with 18 bases between. This CDR3 region has 17 residues.

The chain recombines TRBV28 with TRBJ2-5; D remains unclear. Germline CDR1 and CDR2: MDHEN and SYDVKM. The V gene lost 5 bases and the J gene lost 2 bases, with 15 bases spanning the gap. The CDR3 has 15 residues. CDR3 nucleotides: TGTGCCAGCAGTGAGGATTCTCGCTGGCAAGAGACCCAGTACTTC. It yields the protein CASSEDSRWQETQYF.

Remarks on this clone: Additional DNA sequences in this sample encode the identical CDR3. The gene calls are TRBV12-1 and TRBJ2-7. TRBV12-1 represents a pseudogene. The length of the CDR3 is 17 residues. In DNA, the CDR3 is TGTGCCAGCAGCTTTTTCGGGGGCCAGCGTGGTTTACGCGAGCAGTACGTC. Amino acids: CASSFFGGQRGLREQYV.

The chain joins TRBV30 to TRBJ2-3; 9 bases are a match to TRBD1. The CDR3 loop spans 12 amino acids. The J segment lost 3 bases and the V segment lost 5 bases, leaving 0 bases of the junction unmatched. From germline, CDR1 is GTSNPN and CDR2 SVGIG (reference sequence). Written as DNA, the CDR3 is TGTGCCTGGGGGACAGGGACAGATACGCAGTATTTT. It encodes CAWGTGTDTQYF.

The CDR3 reads CASSLGATRGETQYF. The CDR3 nucleotides are TGTGCCAGCAGCTTAGGTGCAACCAGAGGGGAGACCCAGTACTTC. The rearrangement links TRBV7-6 to TRBJ2-5; D may be TRBD2 (5 bases). This CDR3 contains 15 residues. Germline CDR1 is SGHVS and CDR2 is FNYEAQ. Trimming removed 1 base from V and 5 bases from J, with 14 bases in between.